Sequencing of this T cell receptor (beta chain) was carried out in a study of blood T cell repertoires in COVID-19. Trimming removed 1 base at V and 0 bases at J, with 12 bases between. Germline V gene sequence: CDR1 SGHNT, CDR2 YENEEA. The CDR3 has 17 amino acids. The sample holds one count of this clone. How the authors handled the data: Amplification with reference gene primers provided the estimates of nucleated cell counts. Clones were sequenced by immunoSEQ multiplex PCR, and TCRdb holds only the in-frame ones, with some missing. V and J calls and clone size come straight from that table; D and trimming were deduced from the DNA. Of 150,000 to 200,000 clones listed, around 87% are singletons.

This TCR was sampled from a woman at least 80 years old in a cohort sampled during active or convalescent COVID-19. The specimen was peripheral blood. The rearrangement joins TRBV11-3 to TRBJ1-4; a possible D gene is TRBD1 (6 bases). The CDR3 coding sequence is TGTGCCAGCAGCTTAGGAGTAAACAGGGCAACTAATGAAAAACTGTTTTTT. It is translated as CASSLGVNRATNEKLFF.